This T cell receptor beta chain was captured in a study of CD8+CD57+ T cells in acquired aplastic anemia. Looking at the study overall: Sorted cells (CD4+ and CD8+) yielded DNA amounts that averaged approximately 3.1 ug. The study obtained 9 million to 11 million reads on average for CD4+ cells from healthy donors.

TCR beta VDJ and CDR3 were profiled, and genomic DNA was the template. TCRdb re-called the reads with MiXCR, one entry per CDR3 protein. The table has around 230,000 distinct CDR3 sequences, over 60% seen once. The CDR3 contains 14 residues. Germline lookup yields CDR1 SGHVS and CDR2 FNYEAQ. The V gene lost 1 base and the J gene lost 2 bases, with 9 bases spanning the gap. The sample consisted of sorted CD4+, CD8+, or CD8+CD57+ T cells (not recorded which) from PBMCs. The V gene is TRBV7-6, the J gene TRBJ2-7, with D unclear. This sequence originates from a human donor in good health. This chain's CDR3 is CASSLEAGTYEQYF. In DNA, the CDR3 is TGTGCCAGCAGCTTAGAAGCAGGTACCTACGAGCAGTACTTC.